This T cell receptor beta chain was captured in a study of early T cells in non-severe SARS-CoV-2 infection (dated by TCRdb to about 2021). In the study overall: Because TCR sequencing was done on bulk RNA from unsorted whole blood, the alpha and beta chains could not be paired.

Set within a cohort of healthcare workers in London, UK, this nested case-control study involved weekly PCR testing of nasopharyngeal swabs along with blood sampling. Healthcare workers were recruited between 23 and 31 March 2020, during the week of the UK lockdown, and were followed weekly for up to about 15 weeks. Library construction relied on 5' RACE. Sequencing took place on a NextSeq 500. The TCR library protocol attached unique molecular identifiers to individual cDNA molecules to correct for sequencing error and PCR bias. Both TCR alpha and beta chains were sequenced, and tight co-correlation was observed between alpha and beta sequence abundances in each sample. In the original analysis: Decombinator V4 was used to annotate the V gene, J gene and CDR3 of the TCR sequences. TCRs were defined as expanded if a significant change between any two time points was detected under a Poisson model with p below 0.0001. Abundances of TCRs were expressed as counts per million after normalisation to the total number of TCRs sequenced in each sample. MAIT TCRs were defined by TRAV1-2 paired with TRAJ12, TRAJ20 or TRAJ33, and iNKT TCRs by TRAV10 paired with TRAJ18. VDJdb, accessed on 1 November 2021, was searched for TCRs annotated for CMV, EBV and SARS-CoV-2, and TCRs annotated for more than one antigen were excluded. In-frame beta chains were kept once TCRdb had trimmed the public reads at Q25 with fastp and called clones with MiXCR. Each record represents a unique CDR3 protein, reported with the most common genes and DNA among its rows. These V and J calls derive from TCRdb rather than the authors' analysis. In this sample the table shows 70,000 to 85,000 distinct CDR3 sequences, about an eighth of which occur a single time. Over 2% of the sample comes from the top ten.

Comments on this clonotype: Its antigen specificity is not known. No clone much larger than this one lies a single base away; base qualities are absent.

CDR1 and CDR2, looked up from the germline V gene (reference sequence), are SGHNT and YYREEE. The CDR3 runs 13 amino acids, cysteine and phenylalanine included. CDR3 DNA is the only sequence kept; it has 39 bases, read in frame from the first base. Deletion took 0 bases off V and 1 base off J, with a span of 4 bases between the germline ends. General study outcomes and caveats: VDJdb matching was skewed toward anti-spike CD8 responses and likely underestimated virus-specific expansions, missing private and CD4 specificities.

The receptor chain draws on TRBV5-4 and TRBJ2-5; too little of a D gene remains to name it. The clonotype was recovered from an adult who was a healthcare worker with PCR-confirmed SARS-CoV-2 infection or an uninfected control (not recorded which). Sequencing was performed on whole blood. The CDR3 in this case is CASSLGSQETQYF. The DNA sequence reads TGTGCCAGCAGCTTGGGGAGCCAAGAGACCCAGTACTTC.